This T cell receptor (beta chain) derives from a study of esophageal squamous cell carcinoma under preoperative chemotherapy. Study-wide background: Both tumor-infiltrating lymphocytes and peripheral blood T cells were profiled.

Time point indicated: before preoperative PTX-NDP chemotherapy. Each CDR3 protein is one row after TCRdb ran MiXCR on the PCR reads. The repertoire holds over 14,000 distinct CDR3 sequences, roughly 66% seen once, with about 53% in the top ten. The study, taken as a whole, reports: Chemotherapy was followed by significantly higher TCR diversity in peripheral T cells only, not tumor-infiltrating lymphocytes. Paclitaxel-nedaplatin therapy caused immediate, substantial clonotype frequency changes. Post-treatment tumor-infiltrating lymphocytes appeared partly derived from peripheral T cells migrating into the tumor.

CDR3 length equals 14 residues. Germline V lookup: CDR1 WNHNN, CDR2 SYGVQD (reference sequence). As to this clonotype: Antigen: not known. One junction end disagrees with the germline gene, perhaps due to a read error.

The chain joins TRBV10-1 to TRBJ2-3, with D perhaps TRBD2 (5 bases). This sample was obtained from a patient given preoperative chemotherapy. The receptor was derived from a human donor with esophageal squamous cell carcinoma. The donor label of this sample is uncertain. CDR3 amino acids: CAGSVSPSPDTQYF. The CDR3 coding sequence is TGCGCGGGCAGTGTGAGCCCTAGCCCAGATACGCAGTATTTC.